These 30 T cell receptor beta chains were sequenced from one sample in a study of regulatory T cells in long-lasting Graves disease. With iRepertoire HTBI primers and Arm-PCR of CDR3 regions, TCR beta libraries were built. TCRdb reprocessed the multiplex PCR reads via MiXCR and lists one record per CDR3 protein. The sample records 360,000 or so distinct CDR3 sequences, around 11% being singletons. Time point in this sample: newly diagnosed GD, antithyroid drugs for less than 3 months. There was RNA extracted from PBMCs, and the TCR library was made from it. These same records also appear under a second study, on T cells in Graves' hyperthyroidism and ophthalmopathy.

The sample in question was peripheral blood mononuclear cells (PBMCs), obtained at new diagnosis, from a patient treated with antithyroid drugs. These receptors all come from a woman younger than 35 with Graves disease.

V and J are TRBV7-9 and TRBJ2-3; 12 nucleotides agree with TRBD2. J lost 0 bases, V lost 4 bases, and 11 bases had no gene match. Germline lookup yields CDR1 SEHNR and CDR2 FQNEAQ (reference sequence). This CDR3 has 19 amino acids. The CDR3 nucleotides are TGTGCCAGCAGCTCTGCGACTAGCGGGGGACCCTATAGCACAGATACGCAGTATTTT. Its protein is CASSSATSGGPYSTDTQYF. Full variable domain (outside the CDR3, taken from reference TRBV7-9 and TRBJ2-3): DTGVSQNPRHKITKRGQNVTFRCDPISEHNRLYWYRQTLGQGPEFLTYFQNEAQLEKSRLLSDRFSAERPKGSFSTLEIQRTEQGDSAMYLCASSSATSGGPYSTDTQYFGPGTRLTVL.

This clonotype showed up many times. This chain uses TRBV7-9 with TRBJ2-7; 11 nucleotides match TRBD2. This CDR3 comprises 18 residues. From germline, CDR1 is SEHNR and CDR2 FQNEAQ (reference sequence). The junction had 10 bases not matched to a gene; V was cut back by 1 base and J by 2 bases. CDR3 protein: CASSLGWLAGGLTYEQYF. CDR3 DNA sequence: TGTGCCAGCAGCTTAGGGTGGCTAGCGGGAGGACTCACCTACGAGCAGTACTTC.

This sequence joins TRBV20-1 and TRBJ2-3; weak D call: TRBD2 (5 bases). The germline CDR1 and CDR2 sequences are DFQATT and SNEGSKA (reference sequence). The CDR3 contains 13 residues. V was clipped by 6 bases and J by 2 bases, with 12 bases between them. The CDR3 is CSAKREITDTQYF. The CDR3 bases are TGCAGTGCCAAACGGGAAATCACAGATACGCAGTATTTT.

This clonotype was observed a few times. The chain combines TRBV6-2 or TRBV6-3 with TRBJ1-3; D might be TRBD1 (5 bases). V was pared by 5 bases and J by 4 bases, with 15 bases between. Germline lookup yields CDR1 MNHEY and CDR2 SVGEGT. There are 15 residues in the CDR3. The CDR3 sequence: CASSDRSGRGNTIYF. The CDR3 DNA reads TGTGCCAGCAGTGACCGCTCAGGGAGAGGAAACACCATATATTTT.

This clonotype showed up many times. The genes are TRBV30 and TRBJ1-1, with 7 bases fitting TRBD1. Trimming removed 4 bases from V and 3 bases from J; junction bases left unmatched: 5. The CDR3 contains 13 residues. Germline lookup yields CDR1 GTSNPN and CDR2 SVGIG (reference sequence). CDR3 region: CAWTGQGDTEAFF. In DNA form, the CDR3 reads TGTGCCTGGACAGGGCAGGGGGACACTGAAGCTTTCTTT.

This chain connects TRBV10-3 to TRBJ2-6; a possible D gene is TRBD2 (5 bases). Germline assignment: CDR1 ENHRY and CDR2 SYGVKD. V lost 2 bases and J lost 0, with 8 bases in between. This CDR3 contains 16 residues. The DNA of the CDR3 is TGTGCCATCAGTGAGCCCCGGGGCTCTGGGGCCAACGTCCTGACTTTC. The encoded protein is CAISEPRGSGANVLTF.

Comment on this clonotype: A read error may be the cause here, since a much bigger clone is one base away. V gene TRBV7-3 combines with J gene TRBJ2-7; 11 bases align to TRBD2. The CDR3 contains 19 residues. Germline V gives CDR1 SGHTA, CDR2 FQGTGA. In DNA, the CDR3 is TGTGCCAGCAGCTTAGGGATAGCGGGAGGGCGAAACCATGAAGAGACCCAGTGCTTC. Encoded protein: CASSLGIAGGRNHEETQCF.

A word on this clonotype: This may stem from a read error, because a much larger clone lies one nucleotide away. The V and J genes are TRBV28 and TRBJ2-7, with a tentative D call TRBD2 (7 bases). The germline V gene encodes CDR1 MDHEN and CDR2 SYDVKM. The CDR3 is 14 amino acids. In DNA form, the CDR3 reads TGTGCCAGCAGTTGGCGGGGGCCCTCCTGCGAGCAGTACTTC. This encodes CASSWRGPSCEQYF.

This chain joins TRBV2 and TRBJ2-1; D call uncertain. Deletions cut 4 bases from V and 4 bases from J, with 8 bases between. This CDR3 has 13 amino acids. Looked up from germline, CDR1 is SNHLY and CDR2 is FYNNEI. CDR3 loop: CASSAATYNEQFF. CDR3 DNA sequence: TGTGCCAGCAGTGCAGCGACATACAATGAGCAGTTCTTC.

This clonotype was seen ten or more times. This chain uses TRBV6-1 with TRBJ2-7; 8 nucleotides align to TRBD1. V gave up 6 bases and J gave up 0 bases; unmatched junction bases: 7. The CDR3 consists of 15 residues. The germline gives CDR1 MNHNS, CDR2 SASEGT. The CDR3 nucleotides read TGTGCCAGCAGGGACCGGGACAGGAGCTCCTACGAGCAGTACTTC. Its translation is CASRDRDRSSYEQYF.

For this clonotype: A clone one base away is much larger, so this may be a read error. The chain employs TRBV6-9 and TRBJ1-6, with 7 positions matching TRBD1. Trimming took 4 bases from V and 6 from J; bases not matched to a gene: 6. Germline assignment: CDR1 MNHGY and CDR2 SVAAGI. The CDR3 is 15 residues long. Here the CDR3 DNA reads TGTGCCAGCAGTTTTACGACAGGGTTTAATTCACCCCTCCACTTT. It codes for CASSFTTGFNSPLHF.

The sample holds many counts of this clonotype. The rearrangement joins TRBV27 to TRBJ2-4; 10 bases agree with TRBD1. The CDR3 consists of 14 residues. V lost 6 bases, J lost 7 bases, and 6 bases stayed unmatched. Per germline, CDR1 MNHEY and CDR2 SMNVEV (reference sequence). The CDR3 nucleotides read TGTGCCAGCAGAACGACAGGGGGCGACAACATTCAGTACTTC. Its translation: CASRTTGGDNIQYF.

This clonotype was seen repeatedly, ten times or more. The chain carries TRBV2 and TRBJ2-1, with D perhaps TRBD1 (6 bases). Trimming took off 8 bases at V and 7 bases at J, with 12 bases between the two ends. CDR1 is SNHLY, CDR2 FYNNEI, per germline. There are 12 residues in the CDR3. CDR3 bases: TGTGCCAGCGGTTGGACAGTTAATGAGCAGTTCTTC. Its translation is CASGWTVNEQFF.

V gene TRBV5-4 combines with J gene TRBJ2-6; no firm D call. Trimming pared 2 bases from V and 4 bases from J, leaving 10 bases between. The length of the CDR3 is 15 residues. Germline V gene lookup returns CDR1 SGHNT and CDR2 YYREEE (reference sequence). The CDR3, as DNA: TGTGCCAGCAGCTTTCCCCTTGCCGGGGCCAACGTCCTGACTTTC. This gives the protein CASSFPLAGANVLTF.

The chain couples TRBV4-2 to TRBJ2-1; weak D call: TRBD2 (6 bases). The V gene's germline CDR1 is LGHNA and CDR2 YNFKEQ. The CDR3 consists of 16 residues. Trimming removed 1 base from V and 5 bases from J, with 15 bases in between. This chain's CDR3 is CASSQVSTSPDNEQFF. The CDR3 DNA reads TGTGCCAGCAGCCAAGTTTCAACTAGCCCCGACAATGAGCAGTTCTTC.

Many counts were recorded for this clonotype. The chain has TRBV6-2 or TRBV6-3 and TRBJ2-7; TRBD1 matches at 7 bases. The germline V gene encodes CDR1 MNHEY and CDR2 SVGEGT. With 6 bases clipped from V and 1 base from J, the junction kept 9 bases outside the gene matches. The CDR3 covers 15 residues. CDR3 nucleotides: TGTGCCAGCAGATTCGGGACAGAGGAATCCTACGAGCAGTACTTC. It codes for CASRFGTEESYEQYF.

The rearrangement joins TRBV7-9 to TRBJ1-5; D might be TRBD1 (5 bases). The V gene's germline CDR1 is SEHNR and CDR2 FQNEAQ (reference sequence). There are 9 residues in the CDR3. V dropped 11 bases and J dropped 12 bases, with 11 bases sitting between them. Here the CDR3 DNA reads TGTGCCCGCCGACAGTGCCAGCATTTT. Translation: CARRQCQHF.

The sample holds many counts of this clonotype. This rearrangement joins TRBV3-1 to TRBJ2-1, with TRBD2 matching 10 bases. Losses at the gene ends were 4 bases for V and 9 bases for J; bases not matched to a gene: 9. CDR1 and CDR2 from the germline V gene are LGHDT and YNNKEL (reference sequence). The CDR3 extends over 15 amino acids. This CDR3 is CASSRFSGGHSEQFF. The CDR3 region has the DNA TGTGCCAGCAGCCGCTTTAGCGGGGGGCACAGTGAGCAGTTCTTC.

The sample holds many counts of this clonotype. This chain uses TRBV4-1 with TRBJ2-1, with a possible D match to TRBD2 (5 bases). V was clipped by 0 bases and J by 10 bases, with 10 bases between them. Germline CDR1 MGHRA, CDR2 YSYEKL. The CDR3 covers 13 residues. CDR3 in DNA: TGCGCCAGCAGCCAAGAGGGAGTAAGCGAGCAGTTCTTC. It encodes CASSQEGVSEQFF.

This clonotype has a single count. V usage is TRBV4-1 and J usage is TRBJ1-3; no firm D call. V dropped 0 bases and J dropped 0 bases, with 9 bases sitting between them. The CDR3 is 16 residues long. Per the germline V gene, CDR1 is MGHRA and CDR2 is YSYEKL. CDR3 sequence: CASSQDWRNSGNTIYF. CDR3 nucleotides: TGCGCCAGCAGCCAAGATTGGCGGAACTCTGGAAACACCATATATTTT.

This clonotype was recorded at least ten times. This chain links TRBV13 with TRBJ2-3; no clear D gene. With 0 bases removed from V and 4 bases from J, the gap between germline ends came to 14 bases. The germline CDR1 and CDR2 sequences are PRHDT and FYEKMQ (reference sequence). CDR3 length: 16 amino acids. In DNA, the CDR3 is TGTGCCAGCAGCTTAGGCCTTCGGCTAGTTTCAGATACGCAGTATTTT. Its protein is CASSLGLRLVSDTQYF.

To note about this clonotype: This may be a read error, as it is one base from a much larger clone. The V call is TRBV6-1, the J call TRBJ2-5; 8 bases match TRBD1. In germline, CDR1 is MNHNS, CDR2 SASEGT. The CDR3 runs to 15 residues. Trimming removed 10 bases from V and 4 bases from J; junction bases left unmatched: 14. CDR3 amino acids: CAISPDRARRETQYF. In nucleotides, the CDR3 is TGTGCCATCAGCCCGGACAGGGCGCGTCGAGAGACCCAGTACTTC.

This clonotype appeared a single time. V usage is TRBV10-3 and J usage is TRBJ1-1; 8 bases are shared with TRBD1. After removal of 4 bases from V and 1 base from J, the junction contained 5 bases not matched to a gene. This CDR3 is built from 15 residues. Looked up from germline, CDR1 is ENHRY and CDR2 is SYGVKD. CDR3 protein: CAISVRQGRNTEAFF. The CDR3 nucleotides read TGTGCCATCAGTGTCCGACAGGGGAGGAACACTGAAGCTTTCTTT.

V is TRBV30 and J is TRBJ2-5, with 11 bases fitting TRBD2. The V segment lost 7 bases and the J segment 5 bases; nucleotides outside the gene matches: 9. CDR3 size: 14 residues. Germline assignment: CDR1 GTSNPN and CDR2 SVGIG (reference sequence). CDR3 region: CASDVAGGRETQYF. The DNA for the CDR3 is TGTGCCTCGGACGTAGCGGGGGGGCGGGAGACCCAGTACTTC.

A word on this clonotype: This may stem from a read error, because a much larger clone lies one nucleotide away. V is TRBV12-3 or TRBV12-4 and J is TRBJ1-3; D possibly corresponds to TRBD1 (6 bases). CDR3 size: 12 residues. CDR3 loop: CAYRVYGNTMYF. The CDR3 DNA reads TGTGCCTACAGGGTATACGGAAACACCATGTATTTT.

This clonotype occurred many times. V usage is TRBV7-9 and J usage is TRBJ1-2; TRBD1 might be the D (6 bases). Germline values: CDR1 SEHNR, CDR2 FQNEAQ (reference sequence). There are 12 residues in the CDR3. Trimming cost V 3 bases and J 6 bases, with 8 bases left between them. CDR3 sequence: CASSLQGNGYTF. The CDR3 DNA reads TGTGCCAGCAGCTTGCAGGGGAATGGCTACACCTTC.

In its sample, this clonotype was seen many times. The rearrangement uses TRBV12-3 or TRBV12-4 and TRBJ2-1; the D gene is possibly TRBD2 (5 bases). The CDR3 is made up of 14 amino acids. The V end lost 6 bases, the J end lost 10 bases, and 19 bases lay between the germline ends. CDR3 amino acids: CASRATGFRGEQFF. DNA of the CDR3: TGTGCCAGCAGAGCGACGGGGTTCCGAGGGGAGCAGTTCTTC.

The table lists this clonotype with many counts. The chain combines TRBV28 with TRBJ1-1; possible D gene TRBD1, 5 bases. CDR1 and CDR2 from the germline V gene are MDHEN and SYDVKM. This CDR3 is 12 amino acids long. Trimming left V 7 bases short and J 1 base short, with 7 bases between. Written as DNA, the CDR3 is TGTGCCAGCAACGGGGCGAACACTGAAGCTTTCTTT. Translating it yields CASNGANTEAFF. The entire variable domain, with the rest obtained from reference TRBV28 and TRBJ1-1, is as follows: DVKVTQSSRYLVKRTGEKVFLECVQDMDHENMFWYRQDPGLGLRLIYFSYDVKMKEKGDIPEGYSVSREKKERFSLILESASTNQTSMYLCASNGANTEAFFGQGTRLTVV.

This clonotype was found many times. The chain uses TRBV24-1 and TRBJ1-2, with D perhaps TRBD1 (5 bases). Germline V CDR1 and CDR2: KGHDR, SFDVKD. This CDR3 comprises 14 residues. Deletions cut 3 bases from V and 6 bases from J, with 13 bases between. In DNA form, the CDR3 reads TGTGCCACCAGTGATGGGACCGCTGAGGATGGCTACACCTTC. Encoded protein: CATSDGTAEDGYTF.

The table lists this clonotype with many counts. V and J are TRBV18 and TRBJ2-4, with D perhaps matching TRBD1 or TRBD2 (5 bases each). The ends were cut back, 2 bases at V and 2 bases at J, with 7 bases in the middle. The CDR3 has 14 amino acids. Germline loops: CDR1 KGHSH, CDR2 LQKENI. CDR3 bases: TGTGCCAGCTCACCAGAGGGGCCCAAAAACATTCAGTACTTC. The encoded protein is CASSPEGPKNIQYF.